A selection of T cell receptor beta chains follows, all from one sample in a study of T cells after yellow fever vaccination. TCRdb reprocessed the 5' RACE reads via MiXCR and lists one record per CDR3 protein. The data hold around 590,000 distinct CDR3 sequences, with 9% to 15% observed a single time. This material consisted of PBMCs, taken on the day of the yellow fever booster vaccination. The receptors stem from a man aged 25-45 years who received the YFV17D yellow fever vaccine. Both conserved end residues are part of each CDR3. A D gene is named only where the DNA matches it firmly. Clone size, where shown, is once, few, many, or a class for clones that have expanded.

j_call d_call clone_size v_call cdr3_nt cdr3_aa
TRBJ1-2 . few TRBV20-1 TGCAGTGCTAGAGGGACAAGCTATGGCTACACCTTC CSARGTSYGYTF
TRBJ2-3 . few TRBV7-2 TGTGCCAGCAGCTTATCCGGCTTATCCTCTAGCACAGATACGCAGTATTTT CASSLSGLSSSTDTQYF
TRBJ2-3 TRBD2 . TRBV4-3 TGCGCCAGCAGTCGGGCCGGGACTAGCGGGAGGGCCCGAGGGGATACGCAGTATTTT CASSRAGTSGRARGDTQYF
TRBJ2-2 . . TRBV24-1 TGTGACACCAGTGAAGGGACAGGGGAGCTGTTTTTT CDTSEGTGELFF
TRBJ1-3 . few TRBV6-5 TGTGCCAGCAGTTACTCGAGCGGACACCATTCTGGAAACACCATATATTTT CASSYSSGHHSGNTIYF
TRBJ2-3 TRBD2 . TRBV12-3/TRBV12-4 TGTGCCAGCAGTTTTGCGGGAGTGGGCGGCACGCAGTATTTT CASSFAGVGGTQYF
TRBJ1-4 . . TRBV20-1 TGCAGTGCTGAATTACTTAATGAAAAACTGTTTTTT CSAELLNEKLFF
TRBJ2-7 . many TRBV24-1 TGTGCCACCACCCCAGACGAGCAGTACTTC CATTPDEQYF
TRBJ2-5 . . TRBV7-9 TGTGCCAGCAGCACCGAACTAGGGGGGACCCAGTACTTC CASSTELGGTQYF
TRBJ2-7 . few TRBV12-3/TRBV12-4 TGTGCCAGCAGTTCCTACGGAAGCTCCTACGAGCAGTACTTC CASSSYGSSYEQYF
TRBJ2-7 . few TRBV2 TGTGCCAGCAGCCTCCCGGGACAACGATACGAGCAGTACTTC CASSLPGQRYEQYF
TRBJ1-4 . . TRBV12-3/TRBV12-4 TGTGCCTCTAGGAGCATTAATGAAAAACTGTTTTTT CASRSINEKLFF
TRBJ2-7 . few TRBV21-1 TGTGCCAGCTTTTTCTACGAGCAGTACTTC CASFFYEQYF
TRBJ1-6 TRBD1 few TRBV4-2 TGTGCCAGCAGCCAGAGACAGGGTAGTAATTCACCCCTCCACTTT CASSQRQGSNSPLHF
TRBJ1-2 TRBD1 . TRBV5-6 TGTGCCAGCAGCTTGGGACAGGGGAGGCTTCTCTACTATGGCTACACCTTC CASSLGQGRLLYYGYTF
TRBJ2-7 . . TRBV9 TGTGCCAGCAGCGTAGGGCACGGGAGAGACTACGAGCAGTACTTC CASSVGHGRDYEQYF
TRBJ1-5 . few TRBV10-3 TGTGCCATCAGTGAGTCAAACAATCAGCCCCAGCATTTT CAISESNNQPQHF
TRBJ1-2 TRBD1 . TRBV20-1 TGCAGTGCGTGGACAGGGGGCGGCTATGGCTACACCTTC CSAWTGGGYGYTF
TRBJ2-1 TRBD2 . TRBV29-1 TGCAGCGTTGACCCGGCGGGAGTCAACAATGAGCAGTTCTTC CSVDPAGVNNEQFF
TRBJ2-7 . few TRBV18 TGTGCCAGCTCACCACGGACCCCCGGTGGGGTCTACGAGCAGTACTTC CASSPRTPGGVYEQYF
TRBJ2-1 . many TRBV29-1 TGCAGCGTTGGCCCGGGGGCGCGAAATGAGCAGTTCTTC CSVGPGARNEQFF
TRBJ2-1 TRBD2 few TRBV19 TGTGCCAGCAAACCGGGACTAGCGAACCACAATGAGCAGTTCTTC CASKPGLANHNEQFF
TRBJ2-1 TRBD2 . TRBV24-1 TGTGCCACCAGTGGTCAGATAGGGCTAGCGGGAGACTCCTACAATGAGCAGTTCTTC CATSGQIGLAGDSYNEQFF
TRBJ2-7 TRBD2 few TRBV7-9 TGTGCCAGCAGCTTATATCCCGGGGGTAGCGGGAGTGAGCAGTACTTC CASSLYPGGSGSEQYF
TRBJ2-1 . . TRBV11-2 TGTGCCAGCAGCTTAGATCGGGGGGCTGGTGAGTTCTTC CASSLDRGAGEFF
TRBJ2-1 TRBD2 many TRBV7-9 TGTGCCAGCAGCTTAGTAGGGACTAGCGGGGATGAGCAGTTCTTC CASSLVGTSGDEQFF
TRBJ2-1 TRBD2 many TRBV7-9 TGTGCCAGCAGCTTAGAAGCGGGAGCATACAATGAGCAGTTCTTC CASSLEAGAYNEQFF
TRBJ2-1 TRBD2 few TRBV12-3/TRBV12-4 TGTGCCAGCAGTTTAATACTAGCGGGAGGGCGGGCCGACAATGAGCAGTTCTTC CASSLILAGGRADNEQFF